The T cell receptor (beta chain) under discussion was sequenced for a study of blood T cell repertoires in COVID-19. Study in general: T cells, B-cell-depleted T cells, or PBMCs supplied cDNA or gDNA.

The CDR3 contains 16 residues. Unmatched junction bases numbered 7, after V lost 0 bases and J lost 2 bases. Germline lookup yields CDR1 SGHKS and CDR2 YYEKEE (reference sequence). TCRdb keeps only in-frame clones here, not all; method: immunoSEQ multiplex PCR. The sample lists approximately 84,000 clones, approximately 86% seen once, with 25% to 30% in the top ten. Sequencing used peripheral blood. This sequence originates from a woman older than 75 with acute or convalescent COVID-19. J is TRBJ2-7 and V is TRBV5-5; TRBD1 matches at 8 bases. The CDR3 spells CASSLAWTGTPYEQYF. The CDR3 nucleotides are TGTGCCAGCAGCTTGGCATGGACAGGGACACCCTACGAGCAGTACTTC.